These 14 T cell receptor beta chains came from one sample sequenced in a study of Ad26.COV2.S vaccination and SARS-CoV-2 variants. Sample treatment: some 19 received Ad26.COV2.S at low or high dose, single or two shots; a few received placebo; per-sample allocation not given. Sampling occurred on day 63 after the first vaccine or placebo injection. Repertoires were generated with immunoSEQ multiplex PCR, while TCRdb's copy carries only in-frame clones and drops some. The sample consists of about 350,000 clones, about 89% of them appearing once. The material was peripheral blood, obtained in a trial of Ad26.COV2.S vaccine versus placebo. The receptors shown here come from a person between 18 and 60 years old who received the Ad26.COV2.S COVID-19 vaccine or a placebo.

The chain carries TRBV5-8 and TRBJ1-1; unclear D gene. CDR1 is SGHTS and CDR2 is YDEGEE in the germline V gene. The length of the CDR3 is 13 residues. Trimming stripped 2 bases from V and 0 bases from J, with 5 bases between. In DNA form, the CDR3 reads TGTGCCAGCAGCTTAGGCCTGAACACTGAAGCTTTCTTT. Encoded protein: CASSLGLNTEAFF.

The gene calls are TRBV5-1 and TRBJ2-2; 7 bases match TRBD1. The CDR3 contains 14 residues. V was clipped by 2 bases and J by 6 bases; unmatched bases: 4. Germline V CDR1 and CDR2: SGHRS, YFSETQ. Written as DNA, the CDR3 is TGCGCCAGCAGCTTCCGTCAGGGGGCCGGGGAGCTGTTTTTT. It specifies CASSFRQGAGELFF.

The chain uses TRBV30 and TRBJ2-5, with D perhaps TRBD2 (6 bases). Trimming removed 0 bases from V and 2 bases from J, with 16 bases in between. Germline lookup yields CDR1 GTSNPN and CDR2 SVGIG (reference sequence). The CDR3 contains 16 residues. The CDR3 DNA sequence: TGTGCCTGGAGTGTAAAGCTAGCGCTGGGACAAGAGACCCAGTACTTC. Its protein is CAWSVKLALGQETQYF.

The chain recombines TRBV6-2 or TRBV6-3 with TRBJ2-7, with unresolved D. Germline V gene lookup returns CDR1 MNHEY and CDR2 SVGEGT. Trimming pared 6 bases from V and 2 bases from J, leaving 23 bases between. The CDR3 covers 17 residues. The CDR3 nucleotides are TGTGCCAGCAGCCCCCCCAGACGGATCACCCGACCCTACGAGCAGTACTTC. It translates to CASSPPRRITRPYEQYF.

The chain links TRBV13 to TRBJ2-7, with a weak D call TRBD2 (5 bases). The CDR3 sequence is 17 residues long. Germline V lookup: CDR1 PRHDT, CDR2 FYEKMQ (reference sequence). The V and J ends lost 2 bases and 6 bases respectively, with 23 bases between them. The CDR3 DNA sequence: TGTGCCAGCAGCTTAAGATTTAAGTTAAGCGGCAACCCCGAGCAGTACTTC. Protein: CASSLRFKLSGNPEQYF.

The chain carries TRBV2 and TRBJ1-3; D unresolved. V lost 10 bases and J 1 base, leaving 5 bases between the germline ends. The CDR3 sequence is 11 residues long. CDR1 is SNHLY and CDR2 is FYNNEI in the germline V gene. The chain's CDR3 is CATNSGNTIYF. The CDR3 DNA is TGTGCCACAAATTCTGGAAACACCATATATTTT.

The chain combines TRBV5-4 with TRBJ2-1; possible D gene TRBD1, 5 bases. V lost 0 bases, J lost 5 bases, and 9 bases lay in between. The CDR3 runs to 14 residues. The germline gives CDR1 SGHNT, CDR2 YYREEE (reference sequence). The DNA of the CDR3 is TGTGCCAGCAGCTTGGGTGGCAGGGACAATGAGCAGTTCTTC. Translated, it gives CASSLGGRDNEQFF. The variable domain in full, completed from reference TRBV5-4 and TRBJ2-1, reads ETGVTQSPTHLIKTRGQQVTLRCSSQSGHNTVSWYQQALGQGPQFIFQYYREEENGRGNFPPRFSGLQFPNYSSELNVNALELDDSALYLCASSLGGRDNEQFFGPGTRLTVL.

This rearrangement joins TRBV30 to TRBJ1-2; TRBD1 matches 8 bases. The ends lost 2 bases at V and 7 bases at J; junction bases unmatched: 9. This CDR3 has 14 residues. CDR1 is GTSNPN and CDR2 is SVGIG in the germline V gene (reference sequence). In DNA, the CDR3 is TGTGCCTGGAGTAAAGGCAGGGGGCTGAGTGGCTACACCTTC. It specifies CAWSKGRGLSGYTF.

The chain couples TRBV6-1 to TRBJ1-2; no clear D gene. The V and J ends lost 0 bases and 3 bases respectively, with 23 bases between them. Germline CDR1 is MNHNS and CDR2 is SASEGT. CDR3 length: 19 residues. As DNA, the CDR3 is TGTGCCAGCAGTGAAGCGCTTCGGGAACCGCCCAAAGGATACTATGGCTACACCTTC. Protein sequence: CASSEALREPPKGYYGYTF.

This clone was counted once. This sequence joins TRBV16 and TRBJ1-5; unclear D gene. V lost 0 bases to trimming and J lost 7 bases, with 4 bases between them. Germline V gives CDR1 KGHSY, CDR2 FQNENV. The CDR3 consists of 12 residues. Written as DNA, the CDR3 is TGTGCCAGCAGCCAATCACAACAGCCCCAGCATTTT. It yields the protein CASSQSQQPQHF. The variable domain in full, with the rest retrieved from reference TRBV16 and TRBJ1-5, is GEEVAQTPKHLVRGEGQKAKLYCAPIKGHSYVFWYQQVLKNEFKFLISFQNENVFDETGMPKERFSAKCLPNSPCSLEIQATKLEDSAVYFCASSQSQQPQHFGDGTRLSIL.

This chain links TRBV25-1 with TRBJ1-1, with D hard to call. V dropped 6 bases and J dropped 5 bases, with 16 bases sitting between them. This CDR3 region has 14 residues. Germline CDR1 MGHDK, CDR2 SYGVNS. The CDR3 protein is CASRCPLGGTEAFF. The CDR3 nucleotides are TGTGCCAGCAGATGCCCCCTCGGAGGAACTGAAGCTTTCTTT.

The chain employs TRBV30 and TRBJ2-1, with 9 positions matching TRBD1. The germline V gene has CDR1 GTSNPN and CDR2 SVGIG (reference sequence). This CDR3 comprises 15 residues. Losses at the gene ends were 2 bases for V and 4 bases for J; bases not matched to a gene: 6. CDR3 residues: CAWSMGQGSYNEQFF. The CDR3 DNA is TGTGCCTGGAGTATGGGACAGGGCTCTTACAATGAGCAGTTCTTC.

The CDR3: CASSIRRRTNEKLFF. The DNA of the CDR3 is TGTGCCAGTAGTATCAGACGGAGAACTAATGAAAAACTGTTTTTT. The chain couples TRBV19 to TRBJ1-4, with D unresolved. The germline V and J ends were trimmed by 3 bases and 1 base, with 9 bases remaining between them. CDR3 length equals 15 residues. Germline V CDR1 and CDR2: LNHDA, SQIVND (reference sequence).

The V call is TRBV7-9, the J call TRBJ1-2, with a weak D call TRBD1 (5 bases). The V and J ends lost 1 base and 7 bases respectively, with 16 bases between them. This CDR3 has 15 residues. The germline gives CDR1 SEHNR, CDR2 FQNEAQ (reference sequence). Written as DNA, the CDR3 is TGTGCCAGCAGCTTAGAGTCGGCAGGGTGGGGTGGCTACACCTTC. This encodes CASSLESAGWGGYTF.